Each of the 4 T cell receptor beta chains below was sequenced from the same sample in a study of regulatory T cells in long-lasting Graves disease. Building the TCR beta libraries relied on iRepertoire HTBI primers, and CDR3 regions underwent Arm-PCR. MiXCR was run by TCRdb on the multiplex PCR reads, yielding one entry per CDR3 protein. The sample consists of roughly 430,000 distinct CDR3 sequences, less than 20% of them appearing once. Time point specified: newly diagnosed GD, antithyroid drugs for less than 3 months. The TCR library used RNA extracted from PBMCs. The data were also submitted as part of a second study, on T cells in Graves' hyperthyroidism and ophthalmopathy.

Sequenced material: peripheral blood mononuclear cells (PBMCs), taken at new diagnosis, from a patient treated with antithyroid drugs. The receptor set was obtained from a woman aged 25 to 39 with Graves disease.

V and J are TRBV6-1 and TRBJ1-5; D remains unclear. This CDR3 spans 15 amino acids. Trimming took off 5 bases at V and 5 bases at J, with 16 bases between the two ends. The germline gives CDR1 MNHNS, CDR2 SASEGT. Here the CDR3 reads CASSLGGQADQPQHF. Here the CDR3 DNA reads TGTGCCAGCAGTCTAGGCGGGCAGGCCGATCAGCCCCAGCATTTT.

This clonotype appeared many times. This chain uses TRBV30 with TRBJ2-3, with 9 bases identical to TRBD1. V was clipped by 8 bases and J by 4 bases; unmatched bases: 10. This CDR3 contains 14 residues. Germline CDR1 is GTSNPN and CDR2 is SVGIG (reference sequence). CDR3 region: CAGSPGQGADTQYF. The CDR3 nucleotides are TGTGCCGGTTCTCCGGGACAGGGAGCAGATACGCAGTATTTT.

The chain links TRBV7-9 to TRBJ2-7; no reliable D call. Germline lookup yields CDR1 SEHNR and CDR2 FQNEAQ (reference sequence). The CDR3 runs 13 residues. The germline V and J ends were trimmed by 6 bases and 4 bases, with 13 bases remaining between them. CDR3 loop: CASSPEWGYEQYF. The DNA of the CDR3 is TGTGCCAGCAGTCCTGAGTGGGGTTACGAGCAGTACTTC. Using reference TRBV7-9 and TRBJ2-7 for the parts outside the CDR3, the full variable domain is DTGVSQNPRHKITKRGQNVTFRCDPISEHNRLYWYRQTLGQGPEFLTYFQNEAQLEKSRLLSDRFSAERPKGSFSTLEIQRTEQGDSAMYLCASSPEWGYEQYFGPGTRLTVT.

This clonotype was detected many times. V and J are TRBV12-3 or TRBV12-4 and TRBJ2-2; 10 bases map to TRBD2. The CDR3 covers 17 residues. V trimming: 2 bases; J trimming: 4 bases; junction bases outside the gene matches: 7. CDR3 DNA sequence: TGTGCCAGCAGTTTATTGGGTAGCGGGAGGCGCACCGGGGAGCTGTTTTTT. Translating it yields CASSLLGSGRRTGELFF.